The entry that follows covers one T cell receptor (beta chain) sequence. The sample comes from a study of blood T cell repertoires in COVID-19. Looking at the study overall: Acute-phase and convalescent COVID-19 samples originated in the United States, Italy and Spain.

Sequenced by immunoSEQ multiplex PCR; TCRdb stores in-frame clones only, minus some. The data contain some 70,000 clones, approximately 80% of them singletons. V lost 1 base and J lost 5, with 6 bases in between. Germline-derived CDR1 and CDR2 are SGHDN and FVKESK. The CDR3 covers 13 residues. This TCR derives from a man aged 55 to 70 with acute or convalescent COVID-19. The sequencing input was peripheral blood. The chain joins TRBV14 to TRBJ1-5; D uncertain. The CDR3 here is CASSQGRDQPQHF. CDR3 bases: TGTGCCAGCAGCCAAGGGAGGGATCAGCCCCAGCATTTT.